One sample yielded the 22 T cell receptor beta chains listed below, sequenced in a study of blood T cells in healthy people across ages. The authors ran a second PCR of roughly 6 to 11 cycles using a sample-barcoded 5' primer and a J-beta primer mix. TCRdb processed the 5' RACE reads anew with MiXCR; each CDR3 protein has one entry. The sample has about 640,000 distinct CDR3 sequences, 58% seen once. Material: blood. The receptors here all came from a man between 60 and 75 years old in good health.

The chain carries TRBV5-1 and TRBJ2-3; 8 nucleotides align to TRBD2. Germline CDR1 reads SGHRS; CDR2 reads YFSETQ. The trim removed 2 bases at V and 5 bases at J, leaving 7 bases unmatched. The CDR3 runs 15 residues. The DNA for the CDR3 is TGCGCCAGCAGCTTTACGGGGGGGCCGGTAGATACGCAGTATTTT. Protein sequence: CASSFTGGPVDTQYF.

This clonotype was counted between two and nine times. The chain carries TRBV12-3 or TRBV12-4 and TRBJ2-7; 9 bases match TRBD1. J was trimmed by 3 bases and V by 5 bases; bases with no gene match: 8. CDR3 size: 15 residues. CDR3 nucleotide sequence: TGTGCCAGCAGTCCAACCGGGACAGGGATCTACGAGCAGTACTTC. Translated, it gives CASSPTGTGIYEQYF.

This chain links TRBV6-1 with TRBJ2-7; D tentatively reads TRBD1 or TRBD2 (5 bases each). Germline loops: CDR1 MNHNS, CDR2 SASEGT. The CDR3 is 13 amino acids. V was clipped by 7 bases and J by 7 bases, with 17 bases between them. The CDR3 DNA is TGTGCCAGCACCGAGGGGCTGTTCAATGAGCAGTACTTC. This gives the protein CASTEGLFNEQYF.

CDR3 sequence reads: CATSDVDREDCEQYF. CDR3 bases: TGTGCCACCAGTGATGTTGACAGGGAGGACTGCGAGCAGTACTTC. The chain carries TRBV24-1 and TRBJ2-7; the D gene is possibly TRBD1 (7 bases). The CDR3 runs 15 residues. The V end was cut by 3 bases, the J end by 6 bases, with 17 bases between. Germline V CDR1 and CDR2: KGHDR, SFDVKD.

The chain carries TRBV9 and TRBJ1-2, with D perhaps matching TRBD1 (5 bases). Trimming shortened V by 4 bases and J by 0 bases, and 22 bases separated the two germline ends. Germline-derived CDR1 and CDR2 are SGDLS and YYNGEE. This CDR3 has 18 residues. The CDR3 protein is CASSLRRDPGRPNYGYTF. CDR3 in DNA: TGTGCCAGCAGCCTCCGTCGGGACCCCGGTAGGCCTAACTATGGCTACACCTTC.

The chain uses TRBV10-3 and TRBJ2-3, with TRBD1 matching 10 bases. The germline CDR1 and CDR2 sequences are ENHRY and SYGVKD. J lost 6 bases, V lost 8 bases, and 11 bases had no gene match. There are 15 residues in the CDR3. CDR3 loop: CAIGSGTGVGDTQYF. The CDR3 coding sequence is TGTGCCATCGGGTCCGGGACAGGGGTGGGGGATACGCAGTATTTT.

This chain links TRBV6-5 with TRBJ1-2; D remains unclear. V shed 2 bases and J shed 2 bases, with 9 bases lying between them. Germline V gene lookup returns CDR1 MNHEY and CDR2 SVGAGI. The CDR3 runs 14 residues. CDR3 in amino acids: CASSYADPNYGYTF. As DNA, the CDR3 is TGTGCCAGCAGTTACGCTGACCCAAACTATGGCTACACCTTC.

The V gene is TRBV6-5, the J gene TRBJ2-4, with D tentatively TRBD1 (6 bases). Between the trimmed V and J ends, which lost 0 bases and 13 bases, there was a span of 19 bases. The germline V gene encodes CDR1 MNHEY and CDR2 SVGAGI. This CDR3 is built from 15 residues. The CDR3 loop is CASSYSGTSGLWQYF. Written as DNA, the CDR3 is TGTGCCAGCAGTTACTCCGGGACAAGTGGCCTTTGGCAGTACTTC.

The CDR3 DNA sequence: TGTGCCAGCAGCTTCGGGGAAAGGGGTACCGGGGAGCTGTTTTTT. Translation: CASSFGERGTGELFF. The chain is built from TRBV7-9 and TRBJ2-2, with D possibly being TRBD1 or TRBD2 (5 bases each). There are 15 residues in the CDR3. The germline V and J ends were trimmed by 3 bases and 5 bases, with 13 bases remaining between them. The germline gives CDR1 SEHNR, CDR2 FQNEAQ (reference sequence).

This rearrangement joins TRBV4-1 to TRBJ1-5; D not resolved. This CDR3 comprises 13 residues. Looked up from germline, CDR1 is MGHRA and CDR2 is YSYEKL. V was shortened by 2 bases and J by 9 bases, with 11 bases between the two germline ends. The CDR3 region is CASSQSLDRPQHF. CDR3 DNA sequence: TGCGCCAGCAGCCAAAGTTTGGACCGGCCCCAGCATTTT.

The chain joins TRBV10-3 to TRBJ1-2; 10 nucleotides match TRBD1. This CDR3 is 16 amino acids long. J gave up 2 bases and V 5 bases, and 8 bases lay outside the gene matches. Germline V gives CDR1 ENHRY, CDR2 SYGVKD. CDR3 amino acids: CAISPDPGQGNYGYTF. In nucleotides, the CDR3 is TGTGCCATCAGTCCTGATCCGGGACAGGGGAACTATGGCTACACCTTC.

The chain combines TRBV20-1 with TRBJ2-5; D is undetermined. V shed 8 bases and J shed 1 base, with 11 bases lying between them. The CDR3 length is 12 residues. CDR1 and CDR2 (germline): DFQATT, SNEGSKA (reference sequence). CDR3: CSIRGFQETQYF. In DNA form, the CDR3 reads TGCAGTATCCGAGGTTTCCAAGAGACCCAGTACTTC.

In DNA form, the CDR3 reads TGTGCCAGCAACCAACAGGGGTGGAACTATGGCTACACCTTC. Translation gives CASNQQGWNYGYTF. The chain couples TRBV12-3 or TRBV12-4 to TRBJ1-2, with 7 positions matching TRBD1. This CDR3 has 14 residues. V shed 7 bases and J 2 bases; nucleotides not matched to a gene: 7.

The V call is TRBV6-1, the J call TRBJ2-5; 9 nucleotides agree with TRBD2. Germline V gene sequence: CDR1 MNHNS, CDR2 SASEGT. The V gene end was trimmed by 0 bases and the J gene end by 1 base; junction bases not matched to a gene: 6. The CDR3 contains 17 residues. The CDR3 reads CASSEALFSGGQETQYF. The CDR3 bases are TGTGCCAGCAGTGAAGCGCTGTTTAGCGGGGGCCAAGAGACCCAGTACTTC.

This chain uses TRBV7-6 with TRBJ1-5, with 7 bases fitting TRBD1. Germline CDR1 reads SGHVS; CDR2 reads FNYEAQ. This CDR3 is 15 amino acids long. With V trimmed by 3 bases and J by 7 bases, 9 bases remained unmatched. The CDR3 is CASSFIEGADQPQHF. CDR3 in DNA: TGTGCCAGCAGCTTTATAGAGGGGGCAGACCAGCCCCAGCATTTT. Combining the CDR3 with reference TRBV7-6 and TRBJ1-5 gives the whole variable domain GAGVSQSPRYKVTKRGQDVALRCDPISGHVSLYWYRQALGQGPEFLTYFNYEAQQDKSGLPNDRFSAERPEGSISTLTIQRTEQRDSAMYRCASSFIEGADQPQHFGDGTRLSIL.

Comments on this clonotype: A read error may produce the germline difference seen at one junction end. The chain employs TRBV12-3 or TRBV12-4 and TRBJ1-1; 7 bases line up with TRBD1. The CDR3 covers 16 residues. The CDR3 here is CASSLPFRGRGTEAFF. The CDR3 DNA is TGTGCCAGTAGTTTACCCTTTAGGGGGCGCGGGACTGAAGCTTTCTTT.

CDR3 nucleotides: TGTGCCATCAGTGAAGGGCAGAGTCCCTACGAGCAGTACTTC. Protein product: CAISEGQSPYEQYF. V and J are TRBV10-3 and TRBJ2-7; the D is unclear. Trimming removed 3 bases from V and 2 bases from J, with 11 bases in between. CDR1 and CDR2 (germline): ENHRY, SYGVKD. CDR3 length: 14 residues.

The CDR3, as DNA: TGCGCCAGCAGCGACGGGCTTTATAGGCGCCCCACCGGGGAGCTGTTTTTT. Amino acid sequence: CASSDGLYRRPTGELFF. J is TRBJ2-2 and V is TRBV5-1; the D is unclear. Trimming left V 4 bases short and J 4 bases short, with 20 bases between. The CDR3 runs to 17 residues. Germline values: CDR1 SGHRS, CDR2 YFSETQ.

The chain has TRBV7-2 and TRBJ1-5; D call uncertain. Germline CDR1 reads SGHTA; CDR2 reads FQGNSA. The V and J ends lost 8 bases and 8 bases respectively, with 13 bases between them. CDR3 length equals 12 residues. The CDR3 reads CASGEGREPQHF. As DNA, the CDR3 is TGTGCCAGCGGGGAAGGGCGAGAGCCCCAGCATTTT.

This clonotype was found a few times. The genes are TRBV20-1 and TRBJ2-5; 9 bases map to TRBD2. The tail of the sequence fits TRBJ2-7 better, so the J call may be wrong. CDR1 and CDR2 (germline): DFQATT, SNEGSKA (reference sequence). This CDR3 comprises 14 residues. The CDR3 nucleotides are TGCAGTGCTCGACCGGGACTAGCAGTTGACGAGCAGTACTTC. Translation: CSARPGLAVDEQYF.

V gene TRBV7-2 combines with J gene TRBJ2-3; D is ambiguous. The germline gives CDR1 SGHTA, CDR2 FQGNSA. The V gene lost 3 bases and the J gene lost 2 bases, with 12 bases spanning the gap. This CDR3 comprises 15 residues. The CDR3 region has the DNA TGTGCCAGCAGCTTTCTCATAGGGCCCACAGATACGCAGTATTTT. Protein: CASSFLIGPTDTQYF. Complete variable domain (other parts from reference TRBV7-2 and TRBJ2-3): GAGVSQSPSNKVTEKGKDVELRCDPISGHTALYWYRQSLGQGLEFLIYFQGNSAPDKSGLPSDRFSAERTGGSVSTLTIQRTQQEDSAVYLCASSFLIGPTDTQYFGPGTRLTVL.

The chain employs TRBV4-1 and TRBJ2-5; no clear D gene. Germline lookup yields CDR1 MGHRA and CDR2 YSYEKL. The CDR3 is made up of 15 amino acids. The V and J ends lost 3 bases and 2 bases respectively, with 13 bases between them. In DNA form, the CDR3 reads TGCGCCAGCAGCCACAGTCCGGGCCCGCAAGAGACCCAGTACTTC. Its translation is CASSHSPGPQETQYF.